The entry that follows covers one TCR beta chain sequence. Its antigen remains unidentified. Sequencing was performed with immunoSEQ multiplex PCR; in TCRdb, only in-frame clones are kept and a portion is missing. The repertoire has roughly 130,000 clones, just under 80% of them found once; the top ten carry 5% to 6%. The sample is drawn from a study of a mutant IDH1 vaccine in newly diagnosed glioma. Time point specified: week 11, during vaccination. Each vaccine dose was 300 ug of mutant IDH1 20-mer peptide, with topical imiquimod. Trimming left V 11 bases short and J 7 bases short, with 15 bases between. The CDR3 is made up of 12 amino acids. From germline, CDR1 is SGHTA and CDR2 FQGNSA.

The TCR comes from a man in his forties with glioma. The chain uses TRBV7-2 and TRBJ2-1; perhaps D is TRBD1 or TRBD2 (7 bases each). This specimen consisted of PBMCs, obtained from a glioma patient whose treatment included an IDH1 peptide vaccine. CDR3 in DNA: TGTGCCCGGGGAGGGGGCAAGAATGAGCAGTTCTTC. Its translation is CARGGGKNEQFF.